These 27 T cell receptor beta chains came from one sample sequenced in a study of radiation and T cells in renal cell carcinoma (dated by TCRdb to the early 2020s). Library prep was done by the immunoSEQ multiplex PCR assay. TCRdb's version of the immuneACCESS table is confined to in-frame rearrangements and falls short of the full clone set. An unresolved V gene accounts for under half of the shortfall where checked; the remainder is of unknown origin. A total of 150,000 or so clones appear in this sample, around nine tenths of them only once. More than 10% of the sample goes to the ten largest clones. This specimen's time point label, per the study, means: baseline pretreatment blood. The treatment or condition label of this sample denotes: 15 Gy SBRT to primary tumor, nephrectomy 4 weeks later. Specimen: blood, collected from a patient whose treatment included radiotherapy and nephrectomy. These receptors were taken from a woman between 45 and 60 years old with renal cell carcinoma.

The chain uses TRBV19 and TRBJ1-6; TRBD1 might be the D (6 bases). The germline CDR1 and CDR2 sequences are LNHDA and SQIVND (reference sequence). V was pared by 6 bases and J by 3 bases, with 12 bases between. The CDR3 runs 15 residues. CDR3 protein: CASSTGAYYNSPLHF. The CDR3 nucleotides read TGTGCCAGTAGCACGGGGGCCTACTATAATTCACCCCTCCACTTT. Full variable domain (missing parts from reference TRBV19 and TRBJ1-6): DGGITQSPKYLFRKEGQNVTLSCEQNLNHDAMYWYRQDPGQGLRLIYYSQIVNDFQKGDIAEGYSVSREKKESFPLTVTSAQKNPTAFYLCASSTGAYYNSPLHFGNGTRLTVT.

This clone has only a few counts. The chain links TRBV2 to TRBJ1-1; D call uncertain. Germline lookup yields CDR1 SNHLY and CDR2 FYNNEI. The CDR3 contains 14 residues. V dropped 2 bases and J dropped 1 base, with 8 bases sitting between them. The CDR3: CASSERLSNTEAFF. The CDR3 DNA follows: TGTGCCAGCAGTGAACGGCTGTCGAACACTGAAGCTTTCTTT.

This clone was observed a single time. This rearrangement joins TRBV19 to TRBJ2-6, with D unclear. V was shortened by 6 bases and J by 0 bases, with 9 bases between the two germline ends. The germline V gene has CDR1 LNHDA and CDR2 SQIVND (reference sequence). The CDR3 is 15 amino acids. The CDR3 bases are TGTGCCAGTAGCGGAATGAACTCTGGGGCCAACGTCCTGACTTTC. This codes for CASSGMNSGANVLTF.

The chain links TRBV9 to TRBJ1-1, with 8 bases that match TRBD1. Germline values: CDR1 SGDLS, CDR2 YYNGEE. V lost 4 bases and J lost 6; bases outside the gene matches: 14. CDR3 length: 16 amino acids. CDR3 protein: CASSPSGRQGTPEAFF. The CDR3 coding sequence is TGTGCCAGCAGCCCCTCGGGAAGACAGGGGACCCCTGAAGCTTTCTTT.

The chain recombines TRBV6-1 with TRBJ1-5; 7 bases align to TRBD1. Trimming at V came to 2 bases and at J to 3 bases, leaving 4 bases not matched to a gene. The CDR3 has 15 residues. Germline lookup yields CDR1 MNHNS and CDR2 SASEGT. The CDR3 nucleotides read TGTGCCAGCAGTGAAAACAGGGGCCACAATCAGCCCCAGCATTTT. Translating gives CASSENRGHNQPQHF.

The chain's CDR3 is CASTAGQGREKLFF. For the CDR3, the DNA is TGTGCCAGTACCGCGGGACAGGGCCGTGAAAAACTGTTTTTT. This chain joins TRBV6-1 and TRBJ1-4, with TRBD1 matching 9 bases. Germline CDR1 MNHNS, CDR2 SASEGT. J was trimmed by 7 bases and V by 9 bases; bases with no gene match: 9. CDR3 size: 14 residues.

The V call is TRBV5-1, the J call TRBJ2-3, with 10 bases lining up with TRBD2. Germline V lookup: CDR1 SGHRS, CDR2 YFSETQ. J gave up 3 bases and V 4 bases, and 5 bases lay outside the gene matches. The CDR3 is 15 residues long. CDR3 protein: CASSIAGGWTDTQYF. In DNA, the CDR3 is TGCGCCAGCAGCATAGCGGGGGGTTGGACAGATACGCAGTATTTT. The variable domain in full, with the rest retrieved from reference TRBV5-1 and TRBJ2-3, is KAGVTQTPRYLIKTRGQQVTLSCSPISGHRSVSWYQQTPGQGLQFLFEYFSETQRNKGNFPGRFSGRQFSNSRSEMNVSTLELGDSALYLCASSIAGGWTDTQYFGPGTRLTVL.

V gene TRBV7-9 combines with J gene TRBJ2-7; TRBD1 or TRBD2 may be the D gene (5 bases each). V gave up 3 bases and J gave up 6 bases, with 18 bases separating them. Germline lookup yields CDR1 SEHNR and CDR2 FQNEAQ (reference sequence). The CDR3 sequence is 15 residues long. This CDR3 reads CASSLGVVGIGEQYF. The CDR3 DNA follows: TGTGCCAGCAGCTTGGGGGTAGTGGGGATTGGCGAGCAGTACTTC.

The chain links TRBV19 to TRBJ1-2; D is ambiguous. CDR1 and CDR2 (germline): LNHDA, SQIVND (reference sequence). The CDR3 is 13 amino acids. V shed 0 bases and J shed 8 bases, with 10 bases lying between them. CDR3 sequence reads: CASSIETLGGYTF. Here the CDR3 DNA reads TGTGCCAGTAGTATAGAAACCCTGGGAGGCTACACCTTC.

The chain joins TRBV9 to TRBJ1-1; D is possibly TRBD1 (6 bases). V lost 0 bases, J lost 1 base, and 7 bases lay in between. CDR1 is SGDLS, CDR2 YYNGEE, per germline. The CDR3 sequence is 14 residues long. CDR3: CASSVVRGNTEAFF. The CDR3 region has the DNA TGTGCCAGCAGCGTAGTCAGGGGGAACACTGAAGCTTTCTTT.

The chain recombines TRBV6-1 with TRBJ1-3; no clear D gene. The CDR3 covers 14 residues. CDR1 is MNHNS, CDR2 SASEGT, per germline. The V end was cut by 9 bases, the J end by 4 bases, with 16 bases between. CDR3 nucleotides: TGTGCCAGTGTGAACATCCTCGGGGGAAACACCATATATTTT. It encodes CASVNILGGNTIYF.

V usage is TRBV5-8 and J usage is TRBJ1-6; D is ambiguous. The CDR3 length is 16 residues. V was pared by 0 bases and J by 3 bases, with 10 bases between. Germline assignment: CDR1 SGHTS and CDR2 YDEGEE. As DNA, the CDR3 is TGTGCCAGCAGCTTGGGGGGTCCTAACTATAATTCACCCCTCCACTTT. Its protein is CASSLGGPNYNSPLHF.

The chain is built from TRBV5-6 and TRBJ2-7; 8 positions match TRBD1. The CDR3 contains 14 residues. Germline V gene lookup returns CDR1 SGHDT and CDR2 YYEEEE. J was trimmed by 5 bases and V by 4 bases; bases with no gene match: 8. The CDR3 region has the DNA TGTGCCAGCAGCCCTCCAGGACAGGGCCACGAGCAGTACTTC. Translating gives CASSPPGQGHEQYF.

This clone was found once. This rearrangement joins TRBV19 to TRBJ1-6; no clear D gene. V was clipped by 5 bases and J by 4 bases, with 6 bases between them. There are 13 residues in the CDR3. Per germline, CDR1 LNHDA and CDR2 SQIVND (reference sequence). The CDR3 region is CASSGLYNSPLHF. The CDR3 DNA is TGTGCCAGTAGTGGCCTTTATAATTCACCCCTCCACTTT.

The gene calls are TRBV12-5 and TRBJ1-1; perhaps TRBD1 as D (5 bases). Germline V lookup: CDR1 LGHNT, CDR2 FRNRAP. The CDR3 runs 13 residues. V was trimmed by 5 bases and J by 7 bases, leaving 14 bases between them. The DNA for the CDR3 is TGTGCTAGTGGTCCTGGTGGGGGGGATGAAGCTTTCTTT. Amino acid sequence: CASGPGGGDEAFF.

This chain joins TRBV19 and TRBJ1-2; 9 bases align to TRBD1. CDR1 is LNHDA, CDR2 SQIVND, per germline (reference sequence). The length of the CDR3 is 15 residues. The J segment lost 2 bases and the V segment lost 6 bases, leaving 7 bases of the junction unmatched. The CDR3 coding sequence is TGTGCCAGTAGGTGGACAGGGGACCCAAACTATGGCTACACCTTC. Translation: CASRWTGDPNYGYTF.

CDR3 in amino acids: CASSWRMTGTEMSYNSPLHF. The CDR3 DNA is TGTGCCAGCAGCTGGCGGATGACCGGGACAGAGATGTCCTATAATTCACCCCTCCACTTT. The chain employs TRBV5-5 and TRBJ1-6; 7 nucleotides agree with TRBD1. This CDR3 is 20 amino acids long. The germline V gene has CDR1 SGHKS and CDR2 YYEKEE (reference sequence). The ends lost 3 bases at V and 1 base at J; junction bases unmatched: 16.

This sequence joins TRBV29-1 and TRBJ2-3; the D is unclear. Per the germline V gene, CDR1 is SQVTM and CDR2 is ANQGSEA. CDR3 length: 12 residues. The V end was cut by 5 bases, the J end by 2 bases, with 8 bases between. The CDR3 coding sequence is TGCAGCGTTTCCAGGTCCACAGATACGCAGTATTTT. This gives the protein CSVSRSTDTQYF.

This chain joins TRBV6-4 and TRBJ1-1; D remains unclear. The CDR3 is 16 residues long. V lost 3 bases and J lost 1, with 15 bases in between. The germline CDR1 and CDR2 sequences are MRHNA and SNTAGT. The CDR3 DNA sequence: TGTGCCAGCAGTGAGTACGCAGGTCCGACGAACACTGAAGCTTTCTTT. This encodes CASSEYAGPTNTEAFF.

V usage is TRBV7-3 and J usage is TRBJ2-5, with TRBD2 as a possible D gene (5 bases). Germline V gives CDR1 SGHTA, CDR2 FQGTGA. The CDR3 has 14 amino acids. Deletions cut 5 bases from V and 4 bases from J, with 14 bases between. The DNA of the CDR3 is TGTGCCAGCAGCCTCGGTTCAGGAGGAGAGACCCAGTACTTC. Its translation: CASSLGSGGETQYF.

The chain uses TRBV2 and TRBJ2-7; D call uncertain. This CDR3 region has 16 residues. The V gene's germline CDR1 is SNHLY and CDR2 FYNNEI. V shed 0 bases and J shed 3 bases, with 15 bases lying between them. CDR3 residues: CASSEALLPHYYEQYF. CDR3 nucleotide sequence: TGTGCCAGCAGTGAAGCGCTTCTGCCTCACTACTACGAGCAGTACTTC.

The rearrangement joins TRBV29-1 to TRBJ2-3; a possible D gene is TRBD2 (6 bases). Trimming removed 7 bases from V and 2 bases from J, with 13 bases in between. The CDR3 sequence is 13 residues long. Per germline, CDR1 SQVTM and CDR2 ANQGSEA. CDR3 sequence: CSDRRGVTDTQYF. The CDR3 DNA is TGCAGCGATAGGAGGGGTGTCACAGATACGCAGTATTTT.

This clone was detected only once. J is TRBJ1-2 and V is TRBV18; a weak D match, TRBD1 (5 bases). V was cut by 3 bases and J by 3 bases, with 17 bases left in between. CDR3 length: 16 amino acids. The germline V gene encodes CDR1 KGHSH and CDR2 LQKENI. The CDR3 region is CASSPVRTGGDYGYTF. As DNA, the CDR3 is TGTGCCAGCTCACCTGTGCGTACAGGCGGGGACTATGGCTACACCTTC.

This chain uses TRBV6-5 with TRBJ1-5; D is unresolved. The ends were cut back, 0 bases at V and 3 bases at J, with 9 bases in the middle. CDR3 length: 15 amino acids. Germline CDR1 reads MNHEY; CDR2 reads SVGAGI. The CDR3 DNA follows: TGTGCCAGCAGTTACTCAGCGGCCCTCAATCAGCCCCAGCATTTT. Its translation: CASSYSAALNQPQHF.

The chain has TRBV13 and TRBJ2-7; D is perhaps TRBD1 (6 bases). CDR1 is PRHDT and CDR2 is FYEKMQ in the germline V gene (reference sequence). V was clipped by 4 bases and J by 11 bases, with 12 bases between them. The CDR3 consists of 11 residues. The DNA of the CDR3 is TGTGCCAGCAGCTCCGACAGGACGAAGTACTTC. This gives the protein CASSSDRTKYF.

The rearrangement joins TRBV5-5 to TRBJ1-2; D remains ambiguous. Per the germline V gene, CDR1 is SGHKS and CDR2 is YYEKEE (reference sequence). Trimming removed 0 bases from V and 2 bases from J, with 8 bases in between. This CDR3 has 14 residues. The CDR3 DNA sequence: TGTGCCAGCAGCTTGGTGCCCAGGAACTATGGCTACACCTTC. Its translation: CASSLVPRNYGYTF.

This clone was seen a single time. The rearrangement joins TRBV27 to TRBJ2-7; TRBD1 matches at 8 bases. After removal of 6 bases from V and 0 bases from J, the junction contained 4 bases not matched to a gene. CDR1 and CDR2 from the germline V gene are MNHEY and SMNVEV (reference sequence). The CDR3 runs to 14 residues. The CDR3 sequence is CASRHDRGSYEQYF. The CDR3 DNA reads TGTGCCAGCAGACACGACAGGGGCTCCTACGAGCAGTACTTC.